In its sample, the clone carrying this TCR beta chain was seen a few times. These data originate in a study of shared T cell receptors in the human thymus. The assay was immunoSEQ multiplex PCR, and TCRdb's table has in-frame clones only and misses some. The profile shows about 660,000 clones, roughly 88% of them singletons. The same sample was also studied in work on human thymus T cells. That source adds: Thymus pieces cut out during corrective heart surgery were the tissue that was used. Blood and thymic repertoires both appeared biased in V and J gene usage. Unrelated people showed highly overlapping thymic repertoires, related research reported.

The sample comprised thymocytes. The TCR comes from a boy younger than two with a congenital heart defect.

For the CDR3, the DNA is TGCGCCAGCAGCTTGGCCTCCCTCCGGGACAGGGGTCTAGCCAAAAACATTCAGTACTTC. As protein: CASSLASLRDRGLAKNIQYF. The rearrangement links TRBV5-1 to TRBJ2-4, with 10 bases identical to TRBD1. The CDR3 runs to 20 residues. Germline CDR1 reads SGHRS; CDR2 reads YFSETQ. The J segment lost 0 bases and the V segment lost 0 bases, leaving 12 bases of the junction unmatched. The variable domain in full, with the rest retrieved from reference TRBV5-1 and TRBJ2-4, is KAGVTQTPRYLIKTRGQQVTLSCSPISGHRSVSWYQQTPGQGLQFLFEYFSETQRNKGNFPGRFSGRQFSNSRSEMNVSTLELGDSALYLCASSLASLRDRGLAKNIQYFGAGTRLSVL.